This T cell receptor (beta chain) was obtained from a study of blood T cell repertoires in COVID-19. In the study overall: Researchers got acute and convalescent COVID-19 samples from the United States, Italy and Spain.

Unmatched junction bases numbered 1, after V lost 5 bases and J lost 7 bases. This CDR3 has 11 residues. The germline V gene has CDR1 KGHDR and CDR2 SFDVKD. The method was immunoSEQ multiplex PCR; TCRdb's version includes in-frame clones alone and lacks a portion of them. The sample has hundreds of thousands of clones, around four fifths seen once; the top ten hold more than 8%. The sample consisted of peripheral blood. The rearrangement links TRBV24-1 to TRBJ2-7, with 7 positions matching TRBD2. This TCR came from a woman in her forties or fifties who had recovered from COVID-19. CDR3 DNA: TGTGCCACCAGTGGGGGGGGAGAGCAGTACTTC. The encoded protein is CATSGGGEQYF.